This TCR beta chain was captured in a study of circulating CD8 cells and anti-PD-1 response in melanoma. Study findings and constraints: Peptide assays on expanded sorted subsets replaced tumor-based reactivity testing.

The CDR3 contains 16 residues. V gave up 5 bases and J gave up 5 bases, with 19 bases separating them. CDR1 and CDR2 from the germline V gene are SGHAT and FQNNGV. The QIAseq Immune Repertoire TCR panel built the libraries from about 16 ng of total RNA. TCRdb passed the reads through MiXCR, listing each CDR3 protein once. The sample lists approximately 370 distinct CDR3 sequences, 5% to 7.5% seen once, with 55% to 65% in the top ten. Four subsets defined by PD-1 and/or TIGIT were sorted from live CD3+CD8+TCRalphabeta+ cells. By its share, this clonotype is large (0.1 to 1%). The antigen is unknown. The receptor's source is a human donor with melanoma. This chain connects TRBV11-2 to TRBJ2-1; TRBD2 might be the D (5 bases). The input for sequencing was CD8+ T cells from PBMCs, taken at baseline or after one month of anti-PD-1 therapy (not recorded which). This CDR3 reads CASSVSGYLTDNEQFF. DNA of the CDR3: TGTGCCAGCAGCGTCAGCGGCTACCTAACAGACAATGAGCAGTTCTTC.